The 7 T cell receptor beta chains below were found in one sample sequenced in a study of blood T cell repertoires in COVID-19. Sequencing was performed with immunoSEQ multiplex PCR; in TCRdb, only in-frame clones are kept and a portion is missing. Of around 290,000 clones in the sample, about 86% were seen once. Sequenced input: peripheral blood. The receptors were sampled from a woman in her 70s with COVID-19, enrolled during active disease.

The rearrangement links TRBV6-5 to TRBJ2-1, with 9 bases fitting TRBD1. This CDR3 has 16 amino acids. The ends lost 3 bases at V and 3 bases at J; junction bases unmatched: 6. CDR1 and CDR2 (germline): MNHEY, SVGAGI. The CDR3: CASSYSGTGLYNEQFF. The CDR3, as DNA: TGTGCCAGCAGTTATTCCGGGACAGGGCTCTACAATGAGCAGTTCTTC.

The chain is built from TRBV2 and TRBJ1-6; perhaps TRBD1 as D (6 bases). The CDR3 consists of 15 residues. The germline V gene encodes CDR1 SNHLY and CDR2 FYNNEI. V was pared by 3 bases and J by 9 bases, with 15 bases between. The CDR3 sequence is CASSDEAGVGSPLHF. In DNA, the CDR3 is TGTGCCAGCAGTGACGAGGCAGGGGTGGGTTCACCCCTCCACTTT.

The CDR3 protein is CASSLVGTGAINEKLFF. The CDR3 DNA sequence: TGTGCCAGCAGCTTAGTGGGGACAGGGGCGATTAATGAAAAACTGTTTTTT. The genes are TRBV7-6 and TRBJ1-4; 10 bases align to TRBD1. Germline CDR1 is SGHVS and CDR2 is FNYEAQ. CDR3 length: 17 amino acids. J gave up 4 bases and V 1 base, and 6 bases lay outside the gene matches. Drawing the rest from reference TRBV7-6 and TRBJ1-4, the complete variable domain is GAGVSQSPRYKVTKRGQDVALRCDPISGHVSLYWYRQALGQGPEFLTYFNYEAQQDKSGLPNDRFSAERPEGSISTLTIQRTEQRDSAMYRCASSLVGTGAINEKLFFGSGTQLSVL.

This rearrangement joins TRBV5-5 to TRBJ2-7, with D perhaps matching TRBD1 (6 bases). V lost 0 bases and J lost 0, with 13 bases in between. The CDR3 is 16 residues long. Germline V lookup: CDR1 SGHKS, CDR2 YYEKEE (reference sequence). CDR3: CASSLAPGESSYEQYF. The CDR3 bases are TGTGCCAGCAGCTTGGCCCCAGGGGAGAGCTCCTACGAGCAGTACTTC.

V and J are TRBV21-1 and TRBJ2-1; the table's D call, TRBD1, was not checked against the DNA. TRBV21-1 corresponds to a pseudogene. The length of the CDR3 is 16 residues. The CDR3 region has the DNA TGTGCCAGCAGCAAAGGACACAGGGGGCGAAGGGGTCGGATGTTCTTC. Encoded protein: CASSKGHRGRRGRMFF.

J is TRBJ2-7 and V is TRBV2, with D possibly being TRBD1 (6 bases). The CDR3 totals 13 residues. Trimming stripped 5 bases from V and 2 bases from J, with 10 bases between. Germline lookup yields CDR1 SNHLY and CDR2 FYNNEI. Here the CDR3 reads CASSRTETYEQYF. The DNA of the CDR3 is TGTGCCAGCAGTAGGACAGAGACCTACGAGCAGTACTTC.

The V and J genes are TRBV3-1 (or the pseudogene TRBV3-2) and TRBJ2-5; 7 bases fit TRBD2. Germline V gene sequence: CDR1 LGHDT, CDR2 YNNKEL (reference sequence). This CDR3 is built from 14 residues. The ends lost 5 bases at V and 5 bases at J; junction bases unmatched: 8. The chain's CDR3 is CASSSRTSSETQYF. The CDR3 region has the DNA TGTGCCAGCAGCTCCCGGACTAGTTCGGAGACCCAGTACTTC.